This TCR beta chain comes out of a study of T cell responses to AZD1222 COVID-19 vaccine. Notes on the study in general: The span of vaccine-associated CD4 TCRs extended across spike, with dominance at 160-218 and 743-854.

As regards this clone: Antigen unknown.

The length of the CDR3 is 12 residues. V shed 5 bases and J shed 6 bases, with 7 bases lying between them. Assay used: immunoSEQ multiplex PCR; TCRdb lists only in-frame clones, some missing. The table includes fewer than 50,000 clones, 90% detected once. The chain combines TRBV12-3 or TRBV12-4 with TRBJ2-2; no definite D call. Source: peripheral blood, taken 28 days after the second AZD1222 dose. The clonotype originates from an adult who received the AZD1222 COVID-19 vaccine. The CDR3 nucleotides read TGTGCCAGCAGTCCCGACCCCGGGGAGCTGTTTTTT. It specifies CASSPDPGELFF.